This record concerns one TCR beta chain sequence. These data are taken from a study of OX40 agonist ivuxolimab in advanced cancers. Overall study: At 82.7% male, the cohort had a mean age of 60 years, ranging from 23 to 79. Checkpoint inhibitors had been given previously to 40% of patients.

Profiling relied on immunoSEQ multiplex PCR, and the TCRdb table lists in-frame clones only, not all of them. The data contain 61,000 or so clones, 86% of them seen just once; the ten biggest clones take up approximately 1.3%. The V gene end was trimmed by 5 bases and the J gene end by 7 bases; junction bases not matched to a gene: 9. This CDR3 has 14 residues. Per germline, CDR1 SGHTA and CDR2 FQGNSA. This TCR derives from an adult with an advanced solid tumor such as melanoma, head and neck, liver or kidney cancer. This material consisted of CD4+ or CD8+ T cells sorted from blood, taken in a trial of the OX40 agonist ivuxolimab. The J gene is TRBJ2-7, the V gene TRBV7-2; 9 positions agree with TRBD2. CDR3 sequence reads: CASSRAGGPKEQYF. CDR3 sequence (DNA): TGTGCCAGCAGCCGGGCGGGGGGGCCGAAGGAGCAGTACTTC.